This T cell receptor beta chain came from a study of blood T cell repertoires in COVID-19. Whole-study context: Spain, Italy and the United States supplied samples that represented acute and convalescent COVID-19. PBMCs, B-cell-depleted T cells, or T cells were the source of the cDNA or gDNA that made up the material.

Authors' analysis steps: Counts of nucleated cells, estimated from reference gene primer amplification, were obtained. Here immunoSEQ multiplex PCR was the method, and the copy in TCRdb shows in-frame clones only, minus some. The DNA was the basis for D and trimming; V, J and clone size are from that table. The sample lists roughly 70,000 clones, about 84% occurring once. The sample taken for sequencing was peripheral blood. The TCR originated in a human donor in a cohort sampled during active COVID-19.

In DNA form, the CDR3 reads TGTGCCAGCAGACTGGACAGGGCCCGGTACGAGCAGTACTTC. Translating it yields CASRLDRARYEQYF. The chain joins TRBV2 to TRBJ2-7; 8 bases agree with TRBD1. V was pared by 6 bases and J by 4 bases, with 8 bases of the junction left unmatched. CDR1 is SNHLY, CDR2 FYNNEI, per germline. The CDR3 consists of 14 residues.